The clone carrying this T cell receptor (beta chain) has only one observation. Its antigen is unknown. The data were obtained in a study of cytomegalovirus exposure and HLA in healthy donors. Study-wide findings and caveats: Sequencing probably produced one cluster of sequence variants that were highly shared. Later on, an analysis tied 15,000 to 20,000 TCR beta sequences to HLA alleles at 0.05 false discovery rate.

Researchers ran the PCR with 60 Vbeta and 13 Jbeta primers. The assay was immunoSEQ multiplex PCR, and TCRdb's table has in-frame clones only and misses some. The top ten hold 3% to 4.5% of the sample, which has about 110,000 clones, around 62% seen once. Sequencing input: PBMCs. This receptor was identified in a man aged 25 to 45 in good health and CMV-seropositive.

The CDR3 DNA follows: TGCGCCAGCAGTGAGACACAGGGCGGCGGGGAGCTGTTTTTT. Residues: CASSETQGGGELFF. The V gene is TRBV10-1, the J gene TRBJ2-2, with D perhaps matching TRBD1 (6 bases). Germline-derived CDR1 and CDR2 are WNHNN and SYGVQD (reference sequence). The CDR3 totals 14 residues. The V end lost 2 bases, the J end lost 7 bases, and 11 bases lay between the germline ends.